This record concerns one TCR beta chain sequence. This entry comes from a study of blood T cell repertoires in COVID-19. Study details: Spain, Italy and the United States supplied samples that represented acute and convalescent COVID-19. Nucleic acid was either cDNA or gDNA, and it came from T cells, B-cell-depleted T cells, or PBMCs.

This CDR3 comprises 12 residues. Germline CDR1 reads SGHTA; CDR2 reads FQGNSA. V was cut by 5 bases and J by 3 bases, with 6 bases left in between. The authors' processing: The authors estimated nucleated cell counts from reference gene primer amplification. Assay: immunoSEQ multiplex PCR; the TCRdb copy retains only in-frame clones and omits some. V and J calls and clone size are given by that table; D and trimming were obtained from the DNA. The data hold 150,000 to 200,000 clones, with 80% to 90% observed a single time. The TCR originated in a man aged 18 to 30 who had recovered from COVID-19. The chain couples TRBV7-2 to TRBJ2-3, with D hard to call. The specimen was peripheral blood. CDR3 in DNA: TGTGCCAGCAGCCAGGTTACAGATACGCAGTATTTT. It specifies CASSQVTDTQYF.